What follows is one T cell receptor beta chain and its context. Antigen: not known. The data were taken from a study of cytomegalovirus exposure and HLA in healthy donors. In the study overall: HLA-typed donors were the source of about 85 million unique TCRs, which an early data release held. Study conclusions and caveats: Across donors, sequencing depth was assumed by presence/absence analyses to be roughly uniform. For TCR beta chains, V- and J-gene trimming was later linked to a missense DCLRE1C variant. The listing of 150 to 200 TCR beta chains classed them as cytomegalovirus-associated.

PCR used 60 Vbeta primers and 13 Jbeta primers. Repertoires were generated with immunoSEQ multiplex PCR, while TCRdb's copy carries only in-frame clones and drops some. The table lists roughly 100,000 clones, 55% to 75% of them singletons. CDR3 length: 14 residues. Germline V CDR1 and CDR2: SGHRS, YFSETQ. The ends were cut back, 2 bases at V and 11 bases at J, with 14 bases in the middle. The clonotype was recovered from a man aged 25 to 40 in good health and CMV-seropositive. The material sequenced was PBMCs. This chain connects TRBV5-1 to TRBJ1-6, with no clear D. The CDR3: CASSLDTSDAPLHF. The CDR3 DNA sequence: TGCGCCAGCAGCTTAGACACTTCTGACGCACCCCTCCACTTT.